This paragraph covers one TCR beta chain sequence. This specimen belongs to a study of blood T cell repertoires in COVID-19. Study at large: Collection of acute and convalescent COVID-19 samples took place in the United States, Italy and Spain. From T cells, B-cell-depleted T cells, or PBMCs came the material, which was cDNA or gDNA.

The CDR3 covers 15 residues. The V gene lost 4 bases and the J gene lost 2 bases, with 12 bases spanning the gap. The V gene's germline CDR1 is MNHEY and CDR2 SVGEGT. As handled by the study authors: For nucleated cells, counts were estimated from reference gene primer amplification. TCRdb's copy holds only in-frame clones and misses some; the assay was immunoSEQ multiplex PCR. V and J calls and clone size come straight from that table; D and trimming were deduced from the DNA. The data contain a few hundred thousand clones, around nine tenths of them singletons. In Seattle, patients joined the study during active infection and were tracked longitudinally.

V and J are TRBV6-2 or TRBV6-3 and TRBJ1-5; D ambiguous. This receptor was obtained from a woman in her fifties or sixties with COVID-19, enrolled during active disease. Sequencing used peripheral blood. The CDR3 nucleotides read TGTGCCAGCAGTTTGGCCCTTGCGGGCAATCAGCCCCAGCATTTT. It is translated as CASSLALAGNQPQHF.